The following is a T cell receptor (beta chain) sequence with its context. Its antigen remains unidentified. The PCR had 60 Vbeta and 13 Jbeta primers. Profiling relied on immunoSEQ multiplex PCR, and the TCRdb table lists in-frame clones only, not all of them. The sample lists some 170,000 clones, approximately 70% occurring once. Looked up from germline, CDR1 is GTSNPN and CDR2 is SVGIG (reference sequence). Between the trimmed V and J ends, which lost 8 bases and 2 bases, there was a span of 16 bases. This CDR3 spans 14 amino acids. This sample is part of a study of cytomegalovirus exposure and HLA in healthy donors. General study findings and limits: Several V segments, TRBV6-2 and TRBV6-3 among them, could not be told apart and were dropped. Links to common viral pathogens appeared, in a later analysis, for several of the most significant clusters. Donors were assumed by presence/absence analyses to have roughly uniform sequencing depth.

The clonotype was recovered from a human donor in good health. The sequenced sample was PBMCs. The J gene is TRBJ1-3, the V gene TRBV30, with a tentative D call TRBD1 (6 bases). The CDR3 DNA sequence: TGTGCCCAGGGGTTAGGGTCGGCTGGAAACACCATATATTTT. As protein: CAQGLGSAGNTIYF. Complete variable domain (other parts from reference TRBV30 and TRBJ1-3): SQTIHQWPATLVQPVGSPLSLECTVEGTSNPNLYWYRQAAGRGLQLLFYSVGIGQISSEVPQNLSASRPQDRQFILSSKKLLLSDSGFYLCAQGLGSAGNTIYFGEGSWLTVV.